This TCR beta chain is from a study of T cells after posttransplantation cyclophosphamide. CDR3 length: 19 amino acids. With 1 base clipped from V and 3 bases from J, the junction kept 15 bases outside the gene matches. Germline V CDR1 and CDR2: SQVTM, ANQGSEA. Profiling relied on immunoSEQ multiplex PCR, and the TCRdb table lists in-frame clones only, not all of them. The sample yields fewer than 3,000 clones, more than 65% seen once. This receptor was taken from a man aged 30 to 39 with a blood cancer, CMV-positive, and with a related stem cell donor. This chain connects TRBV29-1 to TRBJ2-1; TRBD2 agrees at 10 bases. Sequenced sample: PBMCs. The CDR3 coding sequence is TGCAGCGTTGAAGGGAGCAGGGAAAATAGCGGGGGGATCTACAATGAGCAGTTCTTC. This codes for CSVEGSRENSGGIYNEQFF.